This TCR beta chain was sequenced in a study of T cells in narcolepsy. Study-level findings and limits: Some memory CD4+ repertoires had no autoreactive clone sequences.

Assay: immunoSEQ multiplex PCR; the TCRdb copy retains only in-frame clones and omits some. The table shows some 35,000 clones, with 70% to 85% occurring only once. CDR3 length: 8 amino acids. Trimming left V 10 bases short and J 8 bases short, with 6 bases between. Turning to this clone: Its target is unknown.

The rearrangement links TRBV5-3 to TRBJ1-1; D gene ambiguous. TRBV5-3 is annotated as an ORF whose role is uncertain. The origin of this receptor is a human donor in good health. Sequencing was performed on memory (CD45RA-) CD4+ T cells from blood. The CDR3 DNA is TGTGCCCTCAGCGAAGCTTTCTTT. Encoded protein: CALSEAFF.